Presented here are 29 T cell receptor beta chains from one specimen sequenced in a study of blood T cell repertoires in COVID-19. Repertoires were generated with immunoSEQ multiplex PCR, while TCRdb's copy carries only in-frame clones and drops some. The top ten clones hold about 1.7% of a sample with just over 300,000 clones, 85% to 90% of them seen once. Sequencing used peripheral blood. These receptor sequences come from a young woman with COVID-19, enrolled during active disease.

The rearrangement uses TRBV9 and TRBJ2-1; 7 bases match TRBD2. The CDR3 runs to 16 residues. The germline gives CDR1 SGDLS, CDR2 YYNGEE. Unmatched junction bases numbered 3, after V lost 0 bases and J lost 0 bases. This CDR3 reads CASSVVGGSSYNEQFF. CDR3 bases: TGTGCCAGCAGCGTAGTGGGAGGGAGCTCCTACAATGAGCAGTTCTTC.

The V gene is TRBV11-3, the J gene TRBJ2-2; 7 positions match TRBD1. Germline CDR1 SGHNT, CDR2 YENEEA. The CDR3 totals 14 residues. V trimming: 1 base; J trimming: 4 bases; junction bases outside the gene matches: 0. The CDR3 region is CASSLAGGTGELFF. As DNA, the CDR3 is TGTGCCAGCAGCTTAGCAGGGGGCACCGGGGAGCTGTTTTTT.

The CDR3 DNA reads as TGTGCCAGCAGCCCCAACAGGGGGCTTGGCTACACCTTC. Translation gives CASSPNRGLGYTF. This chain connects TRBV12-3 or TRBV12-4 to TRBJ1-2; 9 bases align to TRBD1. V trimming: 6 bases; J trimming: 7 bases; junction bases outside the gene matches: 6. The CDR3 covers 13 residues.

A single count supports this clone. V and J are TRBV7-2 and TRBJ1-3; D perhaps matches TRBD1 (5 bases). The CDR3 contains 15 residues. Germline loops: CDR1 SGHTA, CDR2 FQGNSA. The V end lost 2 bases, the J end lost 2 bases, and 10 bases lay between the germline ends. CDR3 sequence: CASSLSRVAGNTIYF. CDR3 nucleotide sequence: TGTGCCAGCAGCTTAAGCAGGGTCGCTGGAAACACCATATATTTT.

The chain links TRBV29-1 to TRBJ2-1, with 8 nucleotides matching TRBD2. V shed 1 base, J shed 5 bases, and the junction held 7 bases outside the gene matches. CDR1 is SQVTM and CDR2 is ANQGSEA in the germline V gene. CDR3 length equals 15 residues. The CDR3 loop reads CSVEVPGGSNNEQFF. The CDR3 region has the DNA TGCAGCGTTGAAGTACCGGGGGGGAGCAACAATGAGCAGTTCTTC.

The V call is TRBV7-8, the J call TRBJ2-6; TRBD2 might be the D (6 bases). Germline-derived CDR1 and CDR2 are SGHVS and FQNEAQ. CDR3 size: 20 residues. Trimming removed 0 bases from V and 0 bases from J, with 18 bases in between. CDR3 DNA: TGTGCCAGCAGCTTAGCGCAGGGAGGACTCTCTTCCTCTGGGGCCAACGTCCTGACTTTC. This codes for CASSLAQGGLSSSGANVLTF. Variable domain in full (rest from reference TRBV7-8 and TRBJ2-6): GAGVSQSPRYKVAKRGQDVALRCDPISGHVSLFWYQQALGQGPEFLTYFQNEAQLDKSGLPSDRFFAERPEGSVSTLKIQRTQQEDSAVYLCASSLAQGGLSSSGANVLTFGAGSRLTVL.

The chain is built from TRBV25-1 and TRBJ2-5; the D gene is possibly TRBD2 (6 bases). V lost 3 bases to trimming and J lost 5 bases, with 13 bases between them. CDR1 is MGHDK and CDR2 is SYGVNS in the germline V gene. This CDR3 has 14 residues. The CDR3 loop reads CASSDWSGRETQYF. The CDR3 bases are TGTGCCAGCAGTGATTGGAGCGGGCGGGAGACCCAGTACTTC.

The chain links TRBV28 to TRBJ1-6; D not certain. The CDR3 spans 15 residues. The V and J ends lost 3 bases and 3 bases respectively, with 9 bases between them. Germline CDR1 reads MDHEN; CDR2 reads SYDVKM. Here the CDR3 reads CASSFGRFYNSPLHF. CDR3 bases: TGTGCCAGCAGTTTTGGTCGGTTCTATAATTCACCCCTCCACTTT.

The chain recombines TRBV7-8 with TRBJ1-3; 9 bases are a match to TRBD1. This CDR3 is built from 16 residues. The germline gives CDR1 SGHVS, CDR2 FQNEAQ. Trimming took 2 bases from V and 2 from J; bases not matched to a gene: 4. The CDR3 region is CASSLTGGATGNTIYF. The CDR3, as DNA: TGTGCCAGCAGCTTAACAGGGGGCGCGACTGGAAACACCATATATTTT.

The V call is TRBV15, the J call TRBJ2-1, with no clear D. CDR3 length: 11 amino acids. Per the germline V gene, CDR1 is LNHNV and CDR2 is YYDKDF (reference sequence). V was pared by 1 base and J by 8 bases, with 3 bases between. CDR3 in amino acids: CATSRVDEQFF. CDR3 in DNA: TGTGCCACCAGCAGAGTCGATGAGCAGTTCTTC.

J is TRBJ1-1 and V is TRBV27; unclear D gene. Looked up from germline, CDR1 is MNHEY and CDR2 is SMNVEV (reference sequence). The CDR3 loop spans 14 amino acids. The V end was cut by 1 base, the J end by 1 base, with 7 bases between. This CDR3 is CASSLFPGNTEAFF. The DNA for the CDR3 is TGTGCCAGCAGTTTATTTCCAGGGAACACTGAAGCTTTCTTT.

V and J are TRBV24-1 and TRBJ2-2; 11 nucleotides match TRBD1. This CDR3 is built from 15 residues. Germline V gene data show CDR1 as KGHDR and CDR2 as SFDVKD. With V trimmed by 5 bases and J by 5 bases, 3 bases remained unmatched. The CDR3: CATSARDRGTGELFF. DNA for the CDR3: TGTGCCACCAGTGCTCGGGACAGGGGGACCGGGGAGCTGTTTTTT.

This chain joins TRBV19 and TRBJ1-1, with unresolved D. Germline CDR1 reads LNHDA; CDR2 reads SQIVND (reference sequence). Trimming took off 7 bases at V and 4 bases at J, with 13 bases between the two ends. The CDR3 is 13 residues long. The CDR3 sequence is CASNEGTGTEAFF. In DNA, the CDR3 is TGTGCCAGTAATGAGGGTACGGGCACTGAAGCTTTCTTT.

V and J are TRBV18 and TRBJ2-3; 13 bases align to TRBD2. The CDR3 is 16 residues long. The V segment lost 4 bases and the J segment 1 base; nucleotides outside the gene matches: 2. Germline-derived CDR1 and CDR2 are KGHSH and LQKENI. This CDR3 reads CASSRTSGGGTDTQYF. The DNA for the CDR3 is TGTGCCAGCTCACGAACTAGCGGGGGGGGCACAGATACGCAGTATTTT.

This chain links TRBV2 with TRBJ1-3; 7 bases align to TRBD1. The CDR3 consists of 14 residues. Germline CDR1 SNHLY, CDR2 FYNNEI. The V and J ends lost 4 bases and 4 bases, in that order; junction bases with no gene match: 4. The CDR3 protein is CASSARDRGNTIYF. DNA of the CDR3: TGTGCCAGCAGTGCCCGGGACAGAGGAAACACCATATATTTT.

This clone was observed a handful of times. The V gene is TRBV9, the J gene TRBJ2-7, with 8 bases identical to TRBD1. Germline CDR1 SGDLS, CDR2 YYNGEE. CDR3 length: 16 residues. J lost 4 bases, V lost 4 bases, and 13 bases had no gene match. The CDR3 coding sequence is TGTGCCAGCAGCTACGACGAAGGACAGGGTAGGTACGAGCAGTACGTC. This translates into CASSYDEGQGRYEQYV.

The chain employs TRBV23-1 and TRBJ1-1; TRBD1 is a possible D gene (5 bases). TRBV23-1 is filed as an ORF, its function uncertain. V dropped 4 bases and J dropped 3 bases, with 21 bases sitting between them. This CDR3 is 17 amino acids long. CDR3: CASSRPWAGYSYTEAFF. The CDR3 DNA reads as TGCGCCAGCAGTCGCCCTTGGGCAGGGTATTCGTACACTGAAGCTTTCTTT.

The chain combines TRBV2 with TRBJ1-2; D is unclear. From germline, CDR1 is SNHLY and CDR2 FYNNEI. V was trimmed by 0 bases and J by 7 bases, leaving 6 bases between them. The CDR3 covers 12 residues. The CDR3 nucleotides are TGTGCCAGCAGTGAAGCTCCCGGTGGCTACACCTTC. It is translated as CASSEAPGGYTF. The full variable domain, its missing parts supplied by reference TRBV2 and TRBJ1-2, is EPEVTQTPSHQVTQMGQEVILRCVPISNHLYFYWYRQILGQKVEFLVSFYNNEISEKSEIFDDQFSVERPDGSNFTLKIRSTKLEDSAMYFCASSEAPGGYTFGSGTRLTVV.

This clone was seen a single time. This rearrangement joins TRBV20-1 to TRBJ1-5; D gene ambiguous. The CDR3 has 20 residues. V lost 3 bases, J lost 11 bases, and 38 bases lay in between. Germline assignment: CDR1 DFQATT and CDR2 SNEGSKA (reference sequence). CDR3 DNA sequence: TGCAGTGCTAGTGGATTGCGCCAGGAATTTGTGCGCAGCCTTCCCGTCGCCCAGCATTTT. The encoded protein is CSASGLRQEFVRSLPVAQHF.

This chain joins TRBV3-1 (or the pseudogene TRBV3-2) and TRBJ1-1; no clear D. Germline CDR1 is LGHDT and CDR2 is YNNKEL (reference sequence). The length of the CDR3 is 13 residues. V gave up 1 base and J gave up 5 bases, with 8 bases separating them. The chain's CDR3 is CASSQGLDTEAFF. The CDR3 DNA is TGTGCCAGCAGCCAAGGACTGGATACTGAAGCTTTCTTT.

This clone occurred once. This chain joins TRBV7-8 and TRBJ1-1; no firm D call. This CDR3 region has 15 residues. Germline CDR1 and CDR2: SGHVS and FQNEAQ. The V and J ends lost 5 bases and 1 base respectively, with 14 bases between them. The CDR3 spells CASSPVEGRNTEAFF. The CDR3 DNA sequence: TGTGCCAGCAGCCCCGTTGAGGGCCGGAACACTGAAGCTTTCTTT.

In its sample, this clone was seen once. The CDR3 sequence: CASSSGQPNSPLHF. In nucleotides, the CDR3 is TGTGCCAGCAGCTCCGGACAGCCTAATTCACCCCTCCACTTT. The V call is TRBV7-2, the J call TRBJ1-6, with D tentatively TRBD1 (6 bases). Germline CDR1 SGHTA, CDR2 FQGNSA. This CDR3 has 14 residues. Trimming shortened V by 4 bases and J by 6 bases, and 10 bases separated the two germline ends.

This clone is a singleton in its sample. The gene calls are TRBV18 and TRBJ1-2, with D possibly TRBD1 on 6 matching bases. The length of the CDR3 is 15 residues. V gave up 4 bases and J gave up 3 bases, with 15 bases separating them. CDR1 KGHSH and CDR2 LQKENI come from the germline V gene. The CDR3 DNA reads as TGTGCCAGCTCACGTGGACAGTTAGACGACTATGGCTACACCTTC. Translated, it gives CASSRGQLDDYGYTF.

J is TRBJ2-2 and V is TRBV9; TRBD1 matches at 10 bases. From germline, CDR1 is SGDLS and CDR2 YYNGEE. CDR3 length: 18 amino acids. V dropped 2 bases and J dropped 6; count of bases not matched to a gene: 13. CDR3 DNA: TGTGCCAGCAGCGTGTCGAGTCCGGGACAGGGGTTTGCCGGGGAGCTGTTTTTT. It yields the protein CASSVSSPGQGFAGELFF.

The chain couples TRBV27 to TRBJ1-5, with D unresolved. Germline-derived CDR1 and CDR2 are MNHEY and SMNVEV (reference sequence). The CDR3 totals 13 residues. Trimming took 5 bases from V and 7 from J, leaving 12 bases between them. The CDR3 DNA sequence: TGTGCCAGCAGTACATACGGGGAACAGCCCCAGCATTTT. Translated: CASSTYGEQPQHF.

The chain carries TRBV19 and TRBJ2-1; a possible D gene is TRBD1 (6 bases). CDR3 size: 13 residues. The germline CDR1 and CDR2 sequences are LNHDA and SQIVND (reference sequence). V lost 3 bases and J lost 8, with 11 bases in between. CDR3 region: CASSIGRGDEQFF. CDR3 sequence (DNA): TGTGCCAGTAGTATTGGCAGGGGCGATGAGCAGTTCTTC.

The rearrangement uses TRBV7-2 and TRBJ1-2; D gene ambiguous. CDR1 is SGHTA, CDR2 FQGNSA, per germline. CDR3 length: 14 residues. The V and J ends lost 0 bases and 2 bases respectively, with 7 bases between them. CDR3 amino acids: CASSLAGRNYGYTF. The CDR3 DNA follows: TGTGCCAGCAGCTTAGCCGGGAGAAACTATGGCTACACCTTC.

The chain is built from TRBV24-1 and TRBJ1-5; 10 bases map to TRBD1. The CDR3 runs to 15 residues. Germline V gives CDR1 KGHDR, CDR2 SFDVKD. Unmatched junction bases numbered 4, after V lost 3 bases and J lost 6 bases. CDR3 coding DNA: TGTGCCACCAGTGATGGACAGGGGGGAACTCAGCCCCAGCATTTT. It specifies CATSDGQGGTQPQHF.

The V and J genes are TRBV10-3 and TRBJ1-5; D not certain. CDR1 is ENHRY and CDR2 is SYGVKD in the germline V gene. This CDR3 has 13 amino acids. Trimming left V 3 bases short and J 0 bases short, with 3 bases between. The CDR3 protein is CAISEHSNQPQHF. CDR3 coding DNA: TGTGCCATCAGTGAACATAGCAATCAGCCCCAGCATTTT.